This entry concerns a single T cell receptor beta chain. Trimming took 6 bases from V and 7 from J; bases not matched to a gene: 7. The V gene's germline CDR1 is SNHLY and CDR2 FYNNEI. This CDR3 comprises 13 residues. Data came from immunoSEQ multiplex PCR; TCRdb stores just in-frame clones and leaves some out. The table has approximately 2.5 million clones, roughly 93% seen once. This sample was taken from a study of shared clonotypes between healthy human individuals. The TCR originated in a man younger than 35 in good health. Some clones in this sample may be carry-over from other donors' samples. This chain uses TRBV2 with TRBJ2-5; the match to TRBD1 covers 8 bases. The sample taken for sequencing was naive CD4+ T cells from PBMCs. Subset: CD45RA+ positively selected. CDR3 in DNA: TGTGCCAGCAGAGGGACAGGAGAGGGGACCCAGTACTTC. Amino acid sequence: CASRGTGEGTQYF.